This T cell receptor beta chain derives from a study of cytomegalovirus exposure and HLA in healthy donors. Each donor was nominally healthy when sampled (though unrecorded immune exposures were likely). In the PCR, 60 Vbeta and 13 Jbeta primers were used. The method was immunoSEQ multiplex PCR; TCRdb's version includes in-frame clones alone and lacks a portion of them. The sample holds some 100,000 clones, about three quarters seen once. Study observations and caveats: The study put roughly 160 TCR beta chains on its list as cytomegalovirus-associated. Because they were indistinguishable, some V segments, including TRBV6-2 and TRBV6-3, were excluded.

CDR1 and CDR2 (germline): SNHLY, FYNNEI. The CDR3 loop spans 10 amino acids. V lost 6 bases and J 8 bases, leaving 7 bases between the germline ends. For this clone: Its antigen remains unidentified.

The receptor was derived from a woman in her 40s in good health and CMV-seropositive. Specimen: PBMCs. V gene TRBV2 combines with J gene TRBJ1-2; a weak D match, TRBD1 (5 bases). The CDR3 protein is CASREGGYTF. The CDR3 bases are TGTGCCAGCAGGGAGGGGGGCTACACCTTC.